Each of the 25 T cell receptor beta chains below was sequenced from the same sample in a study of CD8+CD57+ T cells in acquired aplastic anemia. By flow cytometry, patients selected for sequencing had shown an expansion of CD8+CD57+ cells. Genomic DNA served as template for TCR beta VDJ and CDR3 profiling. TCRdb redid the calling of the reads with MiXCR, one entry per CDR3 protein. Found here are about 200,000 distinct CDR3 sequences, almost 50% of them singletons; the top ten hold 20%. The sample taken for sequencing was sorted CD4+, CD8+, or CD8+CD57+ T cells (not recorded which) from PBMCs. The receptors here all came from a human donor with aplastic anemia.

The gene calls are TRBV25-1 and TRBJ2-7, with TRBD1 identical over 9 bases. Germline values: CDR1 MGHDK, CDR2 SYGVNS. V shed 10 bases and J 5 bases; nucleotides not matched to a gene: 15. The CDR3 extends over 15 amino acids. CDR3 nucleotide sequence: TGTGCCACCCAAGGCCGGGACAGGGTATTGAACGAGCAGTACTTC. Translating gives CATQGRDRVLNEQYF.

This clonotype was counted many times. The chain links TRBV3-1 to TRBJ2-1; 9 bases are a match to TRBD2. Germline V gene sequence: CDR1 LGHDT, CDR2 YNNKEL (reference sequence). Trimming took 3 bases from V and 10 from J; bases not matched to a gene: 10. The CDR3 is 15 residues long. CDR3 in amino acids: CASSHFARGGNEQFF. The CDR3 region has the DNA TGTGCCAGCAGCCATTTCGCGCGGGGGGGCAACGAGCAGTTCTTC.

The V gene is TRBV20-1, the J gene TRBJ1-5, with TRBD1 as a possible D gene (6 bases). The germline CDR1 and CDR2 sequences are DFQATT and SNEGSKA (reference sequence). Trimming removed 3 bases from V and 2 bases from J, with 14 bases in between. This CDR3 is 15 amino acids long. The CDR3 region is CSASLSGAGNQPQHF. CDR3 DNA sequence: TGCAGTGCTAGCTTGTCAGGGGCCGGCAATCAGCCCCAGCATTTT.

The chain recombines TRBV5-4 with TRBJ2-7, with a possible D match to TRBD1 (5 bases). CDR1 is SGHNT, CDR2 YYREEE, per germline (reference sequence). The ends were cut back, 0 bases at V and 7 bases at J, with 11 bases in the middle. CDR3 size: 13 residues. The CDR3 bases are TGTGCCAGCAGCTTGGTAGGGGCGCCTGAGCAGTACTTC. As protein: CASSLVGAPEQYF.

To note about this clonotype: A single base separates this from a much larger clone, so it may be a read error. The chain links TRBV20-1 to TRBJ2-3; TRBD2 matches at 15 bases. Germline V CDR1 and CDR2: DFQATT, SNEGSKA (reference sequence). The CDR3 consists of 17 residues. CDR3 protein: CGARDPRTSGGADTQYF. For the CDR3, the DNA is TGCGGTGCTAGAGATCCACGGACTAGCGGGGGGGCAGATACGCAGTATTTT.

This clonotype was seen at least ten times. The chain is built from TRBV3-1 and TRBJ2-5, with D unclear. V lost 1 base to trimming and J lost 3 bases, with 6 bases between them. CDR1 is LGHDT and CDR2 is YNNKEL in the germline V gene (reference sequence). CDR3 length: 13 residues. CDR3 coding DNA: TGTGCCAGCAGCCAAGGTAGGGAAGAGACCCAGTACTTC. Translated, it gives CASSQGREETQYF.

This clonotype came up many times. The rearrangement links TRBV3-1 to TRBJ2-2; D gene uncertain. The CDR3 consists of 14 residues. With 4 bases removed from V and 0 bases from J, the gap between germline ends came to 6 bases. In germline, CDR1 is LGHDT, CDR2 YNNKEL (reference sequence). This chain's CDR3 is CASSPTPNTGELFF. CDR3 nucleotide sequence: TGTGCCAGCAGCCCTACACCGAACACCGGGGAGCTGTTTTTT.

The chain carries TRBV20-1 and TRBJ2-5; D not resolved. V dropped 3 bases and J dropped 5 bases, with 16 bases sitting between them. The CDR3 extends over 14 amino acids. CDR1 and CDR2 from the germline V gene are DFQATT and SNEGSKA (reference sequence). DNA for the CDR3: TGCAGTGCTAGGCCCCCGGTTGGTGTGGAGACCCAGTACTTC. Residues: CSARPPVGVETQYF.

As to this clonotype: This may come from a read error, since a much larger clone is one base off. The chain is built from TRBV5-5 and TRBJ1-1, with TRBD1 matching over 10 bases. CDR3 size: 12 residues. V trimming: 5 bases; J trimming: 11 bases; junction bases outside the gene matches: 6. Germline V gives CDR1 SGHKS, CDR2 YYEKEE (reference sequence). The CDR3 DNA reads TGTGCCAGCAGTGCGGGGACAGGGGCGGCTTTCTTT. Translated, it gives CASSAGTGAAFF.

The chain couples TRBV19 to TRBJ1-2; 12 bases map to TRBD1. With 3 bases clipped from V and 4 bases from J, the junction kept 6 bases outside the gene matches. The CDR3 totals 16 residues. Germline loops: CDR1 LNHDA, CDR2 SQIVND (reference sequence). The CDR3 coding sequence is TGTGCCAGTAGTATTGGGACAGGGGGCTTTATCTATGGCTACACCTTC. Translation gives CASSIGTGGFIYGYTF.

The V call is TRBV19, the J call TRBJ2-7, with D perhaps being TRBD1 or TRBD2 (6 bases each). This CDR3 is built from 12 residues. Trimming stripped 7 bases from V and 7 bases from J, with 14 bases between. The germline gives CDR1 LNHDA, CDR2 SQIVND (reference sequence). In nucleotides, the CDR3 is TGTGCCAGTACCCGGAGGGGGGAAGAGCAGTACTTC. This encodes CASTRRGEEQYF.

This clonotype was detected many times. One junction end disagrees with the germline gene, perhaps due to a read error. This sequence joins TRBV14 and TRBJ2-7; weak D call: TRBD2 (6 bases). Germline V CDR1 and CDR2: SGHDN, FVKESK. There are 11 residues in the CDR3. For the CDR3, the DNA is TGTGCCAGCAGCCAAGGGAGGGGTCCGCACTTC. Protein product: CASSQGRGPHF.

There are many counts of this clonotype. The chain uses TRBV5-1 and TRBJ1-5; 7 nucleotides align to TRBD1. J gave up 5 bases and V 5 bases, and 7 bases lay outside the gene matches. This CDR3 is 14 amino acids long. Germline CDR1 and CDR2: SGHRS and YFSETQ. Here the CDR3 DNA reads TGCGCCAGCAGGGGACAGCCGGACGATCAGCCCCAGCATTTT. Protein: CASRGQPDDQPQHF. Variable domain in full (rest from reference TRBV5-1 and TRBJ1-5): KAGVTQTPRYLIKTRGQQVTLSCSPISGHRSVSWYQQTPGQGLQFLFEYFSETQRNKGNFPGRFSGRQFSNSRSEMNVSTLELGDSALYLCASRGQPDDQPQHFGDGTRLSIL.

The genes are TRBV10-3 and TRBJ1-1; no clear D gene. CDR3 length equals 11 residues. Trimming stripped 0 bases from V and 9 bases from J, with 5 bases between. Germline lookup yields CDR1 ENHRY and CDR2 SYGVKD. The CDR3 loop is CAISESEKAFF. CDR3 nucleotides: TGTGCCATCAGTGAGTCAGAAAAAGCTTTCTTT.

This clonotype was found once. The chain links TRBV19 to TRBJ2-3; weak D call: TRBD2 (5 bases). CDR1 is LNHDA and CDR2 is SQIVND in the germline V gene (reference sequence). The CDR3 contains 16 residues. V lost 4 bases and J lost 3, with 17 bases in between. The CDR3 region is CASSTGGRGWTDTQYF. DNA of the CDR3: TGTGCCAGTAGTACAGGAGGTCGCGGTTGGACAGATACGCAGTATTTT. Based on the CDR3 plus reference TRBV19 and TRBJ2-3, the full variable domain is DGGITQSPKYLFRKEGQNVTLSCEQNLNHDAMYWYRQDPGQGLRLIYYSQIVNDFQKGDIAEGYSVSREKKESFPLTVTSAQKNPTAFYLCASSTGGRGWTDTQYFGPGTRLTVL.

The table lists this clonotype with many counts. The V call is TRBV28, the J call TRBJ1-1; D might be TRBD1 (5 bases). The CDR3 spans 13 residues. The germline V and J ends were trimmed by 4 bases and 5 bases, with 11 bases remaining between them. Germline V gene sequence: CDR1 MDHEN, CDR2 SYDVKM. The CDR3 is CASSSPGRTEAFF. Written as DNA, the CDR3 is TGTGCCAGCAGTTCACCAGGGAGGACTGAAGCTTTCTTT.

A single count supports this clonotype. Since a much larger clone is just one base distant, this may be a read error. The J gene is TRBJ1-1, the V gene TRBV19, with D unclear. Germline V gene lookup returns CDR1 LNHDA and CDR2 SQIVND (reference sequence). The CDR3 is 12 amino acids. The CDR3 spells CAIHRANTGACF. The CDR3 coding sequence is TGTGCCATCCATCGGGCGAACACTGGAGCTTGCTTT.

About this clonotype itself: It may be a read error: a sequence one base away is much more abundant. The V call is TRBV18, the J call TRBJ2-2, with D unresolved. The CDR3 extends over 13 amino acids. CDR1 and CDR2 (germline): KGHSH, LQKENI. V was clipped by 2 bases and J by 3 bases, with 4 bases between them. For the CDR3, the DNA is TGTGCCAGCTCACCAATGGACACCGGGGAGCTGTTTTTT. Its translation is CASSPMDTGELFF.

The rearrangement joins TRBV19 to TRBJ1-2; maybe TRBD1 (5 bases). This CDR3 has 15 amino acids. The ends were cut back, 6 bases at V and 0 bases at J, with 14 bases in the middle. Germline CDR1 reads LNHDA; CDR2 reads SQIVND (reference sequence). CDR3: CASRPIQGANYGYTF. The CDR3 DNA is TGTGCCAGTAGACCGATTCAGGGAGCTAACTATGGCTACACCTTC.

This clonotype was picked up many times. The rearrangement links TRBV7-8 to TRBJ1-2; no definite D call. The CDR3 spans 13 residues. V was pared by 3 bases and J by 8 bases, with 13 bases between. Germline V gene data show CDR1 as SGHVS and CDR2 as FQNEAQ. This CDR3 is CASSLGRVEGYTF. The CDR3 DNA reads as TGTGCCAGCAGCTTGGGTCGGGTGGAGGGCTACACCTTC.

This clonotype has at least ten counts. The chain joins TRBV7-9 to TRBJ1-1, with no clear D. Germline CDR1 and CDR2: SEHNR and FQNEAQ (reference sequence). The CDR3 runs 14 residues. V gave up 7 bases and J gave up 9 bases, with 21 bases separating them. CDR3 region: CASNSVGGNLQAFF. CDR3 bases: TGTGCCAGCAACTCGGTGGGTGGTAACCTGCAAGCTTTCTTT. Supplemented by reference TRBV7-9 and TRBJ1-1, the full variable domain reads DTGVSQNPRHKITKRGQNVTFRCDPISEHNRLYWYRQTLGQGPEFLTYFQNEAQLEKSRLLSDRFSAERPKGSFSTLEIQRTEQGDSAMYLCASNSVGGNLQAFFGQGTRLTVV.

This clonotype was picked up many times. This chain connects TRBV6-4 to TRBJ1-6; TRBD1 might be the D (6 bases). Trimming took off 3 bases at V and 7 bases at J, with 10 bases between the two ends. CDR1 and CDR2 from the germline V gene are MRHNA and SNTAGT. This CDR3 region has 14 residues. The CDR3 region is CASSEGGQNSPLHF. CDR3 DNA: TGTGCCAGCAGTGAAGGGGGGCAGAATTCACCCCTCCACTTT.

The chain is built from TRBV2 and TRBJ2-3; no reliable D call. This CDR3 is 13 amino acids long. Trimming left V 7 bases short and J 2 bases short, with 10 bases between. CDR1 SNHLY and CDR2 FYNNEI come from the germline V gene. The CDR3 sequence is CASKSRITDTQYF. For the CDR3, the DNA is TGTGCCAGCAAGAGTAGGATCACAGATACGCAGTATTTT.

The rearrangement joins TRBV5-4 to TRBJ2-1; 10 bases agree with TRBD1. Germline CDR1 and CDR2: SGHNT and YYREEE (reference sequence). The CDR3 totals 16 residues. J gave up 4 bases and V 1 base, and 5 bases lay outside the gene matches. The DNA of the CDR3 is TGTGCCAGCAGCTTGTTGGGGACAGGGGTTTACAATGAGCAGTTCTTC. Translated: CASSLLGTGVYNEQFF.

This clonotype was recorded many times. The genes are TRBV20-1 and TRBJ2-7, with a weak D call TRBD2 (6 bases). Trimming took off 5 bases at V and 2 bases at J, with 10 bases between the two ends. The CDR3 loop spans 12 amino acids. The germline gives CDR1 DFQATT, CDR2 SNEGSKA (reference sequence). The DNA of the CDR3 is TGCAGTGCTCTTCCGGGAGCCTACGAGCAGTACTTC. This translates into CSALPGAYEQYF.